The entry below gives a single T cell receptor (beta chain) sequence along with its context. Between the trimmed V and J ends, which lost 5 bases and 6 bases, there was a span of 14 bases. The germline CDR1 and CDR2 sequences are SGHRS and YFSETQ. The CDR3 loop spans 13 amino acids. These data belong to a study of T cells after yellow fever vaccination. Whole-study context: The authors prepared low-cell-number fractions using SMART-Seq v4 Ultra Low Input.

Each CDR3 protein is one row after TCRdb ran MiXCR on the 5' RACE reads. The table has roughly 120,000 distinct CDR3 sequences, approximately 7% seen once. The input for sequencing was CD4+ T cells sorted from PBMCs, taken roughly 10 days after the first yellow fever vaccination. The gene calls are TRBV5-1 and TRBJ1-2; weak D call: TRBD1 (6 bases). This sequence was found in a man younger than 35 who received the YFV17D yellow fever vaccine. CDR3 region: CASSLGGTDGYTF. The CDR3 DNA sequence: TGCGCCAGCAGTCTAGGGGGAACGGATGGCTACACCTTC.